The T cell receptor beta chain under discussion was sequenced for a study of immune evolution from preneoplasia to lung adenocarcinoma. Per the germline V gene, CDR1 is SGHDN and CDR2 is FVKESK. The CDR3 sequence is 12 residues long. The ends were cut back, 1 base at V and 7 bases at J, with 5 bases in the middle. TCRdb's copy holds only in-frame clones and misses some; the assay was immunoSEQ multiplex PCR. This sample carries over 3,500 clones, approximately 85% of them seen once, and the ten largest clones take over 2%. This TCR came from a person aged 45 to 59 with lung adenocarcinoma. V usage is TRBV14 and J usage is TRBJ2-1; D not certain. The specimen sequenced was FFPE invasive lung adenocarcinoma tissue. CDR3 region: CASSQGWNEQFF. The CDR3 coding sequence is TGTGCCAGCAGCCAAGGATGGAATGAGCAGTTCTTC.